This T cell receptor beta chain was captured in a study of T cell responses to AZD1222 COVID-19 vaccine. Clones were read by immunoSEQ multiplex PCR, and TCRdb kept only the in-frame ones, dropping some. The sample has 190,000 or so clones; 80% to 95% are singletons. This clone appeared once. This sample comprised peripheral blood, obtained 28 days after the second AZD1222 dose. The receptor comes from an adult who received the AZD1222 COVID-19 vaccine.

The CDR3 reads CASSEKLPSYEQYF. The DNA of the CDR3 is TGCGCCAGCAGTGAGAAGCTCCCGTCCTACGAGCAGTACTTC. The chain has TRBV10-1 and TRBJ2-7; D unresolved. Trimming removed 2 bases at V and 1 base at J, with 9 bases between. Per the germline V gene, CDR1 is WNHNN and CDR2 is SYGVQD (reference sequence). This CDR3 spans 14 amino acids.